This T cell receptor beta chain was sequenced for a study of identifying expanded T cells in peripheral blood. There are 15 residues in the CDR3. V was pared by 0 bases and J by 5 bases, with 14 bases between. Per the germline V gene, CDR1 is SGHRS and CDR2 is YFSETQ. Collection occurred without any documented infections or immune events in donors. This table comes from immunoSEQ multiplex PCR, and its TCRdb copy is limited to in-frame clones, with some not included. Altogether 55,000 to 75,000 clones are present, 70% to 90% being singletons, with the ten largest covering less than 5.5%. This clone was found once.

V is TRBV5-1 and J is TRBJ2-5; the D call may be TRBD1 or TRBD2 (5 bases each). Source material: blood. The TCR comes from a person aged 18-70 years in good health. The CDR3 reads CASSLDSGRRETQYF. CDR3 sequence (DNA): TGCGCCAGCAGCTTGGATTCGGGGCGGCGGGAGACCCAGTACTTC. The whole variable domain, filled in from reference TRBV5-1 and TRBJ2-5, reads KAGVTQTPRYLIKTRGQQVTLSCSPISGHRSVSWYQQTPGQGLQFLFEYFSETQRNKGNFPGRFSGRQFSNSRSEMNVSTLELGDSALYLCASSLDSGRRETQYFGPGTRLLVL.